This paragraph reports one TCR beta chain. This CDR3 contains 14 residues. The germline gives CDR1 SGHRS, CDR2 YFSETQ. Trimming pared 0 bases from V and 4 bases from J, leaving 7 bases between. This specimen comes from a study of blood T cell repertoires in COVID-19. Overall study context: Donors in the United States, Italy and Spain gave samples during acute or convalescent COVID-19. PBMCs, B-cell-depleted T cells, or T cells were the source of the cDNA or gDNA that made up the material.

Original processing methods: Nucleated cell number was recorded as an estimate derived from reference gene primer amplification. The method was immunoSEQ multiplex PCR; TCRdb's version includes in-frame clones alone and lacks a portion of them. V and J calls plus clone size are reproduced from that table; the DNA served to infer D and trimming. Of about 400,000 clones in the sample, roughly 90% were seen once. Sequencing used peripheral blood. The clonotype comes from a man aged 35 to 55 with acute or convalescent COVID-19. The J gene is TRBJ2-2, the V gene TRBV5-1; D not certain. DNA of the CDR3: TGCGCCAGCAGCTTGGGAGTCCGCACCGGGGAGCTGTTTTTT. Amino acid sequence: CASSLGVRTGELFF.